Below, one T cell receptor beta chain is given with its context. Antigen unknown. Cultured CD4+ T-cell DNA underwent Oncomine TCR Beta short-read sequencing. MiXCR, run by TCRdb on the PCR reads, gives a single entry per CDR3 protein. The sample shows thousands of distinct CDR3 sequences, approximately 22% of them seen only once. The sample comes from a study of vaccination and CD4 T cells after COVID-19. Study as a whole: In culture, cells were exposed to overlapping spike peptides from SARS-CoV-2, HCoV-NL63, HCoV-OC43 and HCoV-229E.

Regarding treatment: approximately nine-day PBMC culture with coronavirus spike peptide pools or control peptides (ViraFEST assay). Patients returned positive PCR results between March and December 2020, earlier than US Alpha, Beta and Delta variants. The V gene's germline CDR1 is DFQATT and CDR2 SNEGSKA (reference sequence). The CDR3 runs 16 residues. V shed 3 bases and J shed 0 bases, with 15 bases lying between them. The receptor's source is a human donor with COVID-19. This chain connects TRBV20-1 to TRBJ1-3; D is uncertain. The specimen was cultured CD4+ T cells from blood. The CDR3 coding sequence is TGCAGTGCTAGTGGCAAGGAGTCCCTCTCTGGAAACACCATATATTTT. This encodes CSASGKESLSGNTIYF.